The 27 T cell receptor beta chains given below trace back to one sample, sequenced in a study of T cell responses to AZD1222 COVID-19 vaccine. Libraries were prepared by immunoSEQ multiplex PCR; TCRdb keeps only in-frame clonotypes and omits some of them. The table shows approximately 110,000 clones, with approximately 89% occurring only once. The sample here was peripheral blood, taken 28 days after the second AZD1222 dose. The receptors were sampled from an adult who received the AZD1222 COVID-19 vaccine.

The genes are TRBV9 and TRBJ1-2, with D hard to call. V was trimmed by 2 bases and J by 4 bases, leaving 9 bases between them. Looked up from germline, CDR1 is SGDLS and CDR2 is YYNGEE. The CDR3 length is 13 residues. The CDR3 region is CASSVPELYGYTF. The CDR3 region has the DNA TGTGCCAGCAGCGTGCCAGAACTCTATGGCTACACCTTC.

A few counts support this clone. The chain combines TRBV20-1 with TRBJ1-1; D is unresolved. Germline V gene sequence: CDR1 DFQATT, CDR2 SNEGSKA (reference sequence). V lost 8 bases and J 5 bases, leaving 9 bases between the germline ends. The CDR3 has 10 residues. The CDR3 reads CSPAETEAFF. DNA for the CDR3: TGCAGTCCCGCGGAAACTGAAGCTTTCTTT.

The gene calls are TRBV19 and TRBJ2-1, with D possibly TRBD2 on 6 matching bases. This CDR3 spans 14 amino acids. V lost 3 bases to trimming and J lost 6 bases, with 12 bases between them. Germline lookup yields CDR1 LNHDA and CDR2 SQIVND (reference sequence). CDR3: CASSMGGFGNEQFF. Written as DNA, the CDR3 is TGTGCCAGTAGTATGGGAGGATTCGGCAATGAGCAGTTCTTC.

The chain couples TRBV6-4 to TRBJ2-3; 13 positions match TRBD2. Germline loops: CDR1 MRHNA, CDR2 SNTAGT. The V segment lost 6 bases and the J segment 4 bases; nucleotides outside the gene matches: 13. The CDR3 is 18 residues long. CDR3 region: CASSGKSPGLAGADTQYF. The CDR3 nucleotides are TGTGCCAGCAGCGGAAAGTCCCCCGGACTAGCGGGAGCAGATACGCAGTATTTT.

J is TRBJ2-3 and V is TRBV25-1; 10 positions agree with TRBD2. V shed 7 bases, J shed 3 bases, and the junction held 7 bases outside the gene matches. The germline CDR1 and CDR2 sequences are MGHDK and SYGVNS. This CDR3 spans 15 amino acids. The CDR3 DNA reads as TGTGCCAGCAACGAAGCGGGGGGGCTGACAGATACGCAGTATTTT. It codes for CASNEAGGLTDTQYF.

The rearrangement uses TRBV5-4 and TRBJ2-5; the D call may be TRBD1 or TRBD2 (5 bases each). V lost 2 bases and J 5 bases, leaving 10 bases between the germline ends. The CDR3 has 13 amino acids. In germline, CDR1 is SGHNT, CDR2 YYREEE (reference sequence). In nucleotides, the CDR3 is TGTGCCAGCAGCTTAGAGGGACGGGAGACCCAGTACTTC. Amino acids: CASSLEGRETQYF.

J is TRBJ1-3 and V is TRBV19, with a weak D call TRBD1 (5 bases). Germline V gene lookup returns CDR1 LNHDA and CDR2 SQIVND (reference sequence). The CDR3 is 14 amino acids. Trimming stripped 6 bases from V and 4 bases from J, with 13 bases between. The CDR3: CASRPPGSGNTIYF. CDR3 coding DNA: TGTGCCAGTAGGCCCCCAGGGTCCGGAAACACCATATATTTT. The entire variable domain, with the rest obtained from reference TRBV19 and TRBJ1-3, is as follows: DGGITQSPKYLFRKEGQNVTLSCEQNLNHDAMYWYRQDPGQGLRLIYYSQIVNDFQKGDIAEGYSVSREKKESFPLTVTSAQKNPTAFYLCASRPPGSGNTIYFGEGSWLTVV.

The V and J genes are TRBV19 and TRBJ1-1; D unclear. Per germline, CDR1 LNHDA and CDR2 SQIVND (reference sequence). Trimming took 3 bases from V and 4 from J, leaving 6 bases between them. This CDR3 spans 12 amino acids. CDR3 sequence (DNA): TGTGCCAGTAGTATCGCTGGCACTGAAGCTTTCTTT. Amino acid sequence: CASSIAGTEAFF.

This rearrangement joins TRBV6-5 to TRBJ1-4; the D gene is possibly TRBD1 (5 bases). The CDR3 runs 14 residues. In germline, CDR1 is MNHEY, CDR2 SVGAGI. V shed 4 bases and J shed 9 bases, with 15 bases lying between them. The CDR3 loop is CASSSTREDKKLFF. The CDR3 DNA reads TGTGCCAGCAGTTCGACTCGGGAGGACAAAAAACTGTTTTTT.

J is TRBJ1-2 and V is TRBV7-2; tentatively, D is TRBD1 (6 bases). The V and J ends lost 8 bases and 8 bases respectively, with 18 bases between them. Germline V gene lookup returns CDR1 SGHTA and CDR2 FQGNSA. The CDR3 sequence is 13 residues long. As DNA, the CDR3 is TGTGCCAGCGAGATCTTCAGGGGTGGGGGCTACACCTTC. This codes for CASEIFRGGGYTF.

The chain joins TRBV10-1 to TRBJ2-5; 7 nucleotides agree with TRBD2. V lost 4 bases and J lost 5; bases outside the gene matches: 10. This CDR3 has 15 residues. Germline CDR1 WNHNN, CDR2 SYGVQD (reference sequence). Here the CDR3 DNA reads TGCGCCAGCAGTGCCGGGGGGAGGGTCCAGGAGACCCAGTACTTC. It yields the protein CASSAGGRVQETQYF.

The chain employs TRBV19 and TRBJ1-3, with D tentatively TRBD1 (5 bases). Per germline, CDR1 LNHDA and CDR2 SQIVND (reference sequence). The CDR3 contains 14 residues. Trimming shortened V by 8 bases and J by 0 bases, and 11 bases separated the two germline ends. CDR3 nucleotides: TGTGCCAGTGACAGACAGTCCTCTGGAAACACCATATATTTT. Protein product: CASDRQSSGNTIYF.

This chain uses TRBV30 with TRBJ2-1, with 9 bases aligning to TRBD2. The CDR3 consists of 13 residues. V shed 3 bases, J shed 9 bases, and the junction held 6 bases outside the gene matches. The germline V gene has CDR1 GTSNPN and CDR2 SVGIG (reference sequence). In DNA form, the CDR3 reads TGTGCCTGGAGCCGCGGGGGGGAGGGTGAGCAGTTCTTC. Translated, it gives CAWSRGGEGEQFF.

This rearrangement joins TRBV5-5 to TRBJ1-2, with 7 bases fitting TRBD1. The CDR3 loop spans 13 amino acids. With V trimmed by 4 bases and J by 2 bases, 2 bases remained unmatched. Germline V gene lookup returns CDR1 SGHKS and CDR2 YYEKEE (reference sequence). CDR3 nucleotide sequence: TGTGCCAGCAGCCTGGGACAGAACTATGGCTACACCTTC. Its translation: CASSLGQNYGYTF.

A single count supports this clone. This sequence joins TRBV29-1 and TRBJ1-6; D possibly corresponds to TRBD1 (5 bases). The V gene's germline CDR1 is SQVTM and CDR2 ANQGSEA. V was clipped by 7 bases and J by 8 bases, with 15 bases between them. This CDR3 has 13 amino acids. The CDR3 bases are TGCAGCGCTGCGTTGGGGCTCGATTCACCCCTCCACTTT. Protein product: CSAALGLDSPLHF.

V is TRBV28 and J is TRBJ1-6; 10 nucleotides agree with TRBD1. The CDR3 is made up of 17 amino acids. The ends lost 6 bases at V and 10 bases at J; junction bases unmatched: 15. Germline lookup yields CDR1 MDHEN and CDR2 SYDVKM. The CDR3: CASSPGTGAIGGSPLHF. CDR3 coding DNA: TGTGCCAGCAGCCCGGGGACAGGGGCCATCGGGGGGTCACCCCTCCACTTT. Variable domain in full (rest from reference TRBV28 and TRBJ1-6): DVKVTQSSRYLVKRTGEKVFLECVQDMDHENMFWYRQDPGLGLRLIYFSYDVKMKEKGDIPEGYSVSREKKERFSLILESASTNQTSMYLCASSPGTGAIGGSPLHFGNGTRLTVT.

This rearrangement joins TRBV24-1 to TRBJ2-3, with unresolved D. CDR3 length: 11 amino acids. Per germline, CDR1 KGHDR and CDR2 SFDVKD. The V end was cut by 9 bases, the J end by 5 bases, with 8 bases between. CDR3 DNA sequence: TGTGCCACCGCAGAAGGAGATACGCAGTATTTT. This gives the protein CATAEGDTQYF.

The chain recombines TRBV11-2 with TRBJ1-6; tentatively, D is TRBD1 (6 bases). The germline CDR1 and CDR2 sequences are SGHAT and FQNNGV. CDR3 length equals 15 residues. The V end lost 1 base, the J end lost 7 bases, and 11 bases lay between the germline ends. The DNA of the CDR3 is TGTGCCAGCAGCTTAGTCTCTCAGGGGAATTCACCCCTCCACTTT. It is translated as CASSLVSQGNSPLHF.

V and J are TRBV7-2 and TRBJ2-7; D remains unclear. The germline V gene has CDR1 SGHTA and CDR2 FQGNSA. Trimming stripped 5 bases from V and 5 bases from J, with 16 bases between. CDR3 size: 14 residues. CDR3 sequence: CASSPIWQPDEQYF. The CDR3 DNA follows: TGTGCCAGCAGCCCTATTTGGCAACCAGACGAGCAGTACTTC.

This clone was counted a few times. CDR3 DNA: TGTGCCAGCCGGGGCAGGGCGGAATCTGGGGAGCTGTTTTTT. Protein: CASRGRAESGELFF. The V and J genes are TRBV11-3 and TRBJ2-2; the D call may be TRBD1 or TRBD2 (5 bases each). The germline V gene encodes CDR1 SGHNT and CDR2 YENEEA. This CDR3 has 14 amino acids. Trimming cost V 8 bases and J 8 bases, with 18 bases left between them.

As for this clone: This same CDR3 is encoded by further DNA sequences in the sample. This chain links TRBV5-1 with TRBJ2-3; TRBD2 aligns across 11 bases. Germline loops: CDR1 SGHRS, CDR2 YFSETQ. Trimming took 4 bases from V and 2 from J; bases not matched to a gene: 9. CDR3 length: 17 amino acids. CDR3: CASSRPGTSGVTDTQYF. CDR3 nucleotide sequence: TGCGCCAGCAGCCGTCCCGGGACTAGCGGAGTCACAGATACGCAGTATTTT.

A single count supports this clone. The rearrangement links TRBV24-1 to TRBJ2-1; 8 bases agree with TRBD1. Losses at the gene ends were 3 bases for V and 8 bases for J; bases not matched to a gene: 8. Germline CDR1 reads KGHDR; CDR2 reads SFDVKD. CDR3 length: 15 residues. The CDR3 region is CATSDGQGARDEQFF. For the CDR3, the DNA is TGTGCCACCAGTGATGGGCAGGGGGCGAGGGATGAGCAGTTCTTC.

This chain joins TRBV11-3 and TRBJ2-1; 12 positions match TRBD2. This CDR3 comprises 15 residues. Trimming cost V 6 bases and J 9 bases; bases outside gene matches: 9. The V gene's germline CDR1 is SGHNT and CDR2 YENEEA. The CDR3 here is CASRRTSGELGEQFF. CDR3 nucleotides: TGTGCCAGCAGACGGACTAGCGGGGAATTGGGTGAGCAGTTCTTC.

The chain recombines TRBV11-2 with TRBJ2-1; the match to TRBD1 covers 8 bases. V gave up 4 bases and J gave up 8 bases; unmatched junction bases: 7. Germline V CDR1 and CDR2: SGHAT, FQNNGV. CDR3 length equals 14 residues. This CDR3 is CASSSQTGVDEQFF. CDR3 nucleotides: TGTGCCAGCAGCTCACAGACAGGGGTAGATGAGCAGTTCTTC.

The J gene is TRBJ1-4, the V gene TRBV5-5; 7 positions match TRBD1. The CDR3 loop spans 15 amino acids. The junction had 4 bases not matched to a gene; V was cut back by 2 bases and J by 3 bases. Per the germline V gene, CDR1 is SGHKS and CDR2 is YYEKEE (reference sequence). In DNA form, the CDR3 reads TGTGCCAGCAGCTTAACGGGACAGCCTAATGAAAAACTGTTTTTT. Its translation: CASSLTGQPNEKLFF.

This clone occurred a few times. V is TRBV24-1 and J is TRBJ1-1; D unresolved. The CDR3 has 14 residues. Germline-derived CDR1 and CDR2 are KGHDR and SFDVKD. V was pared by 3 bases and J by 11 bases, with 18 bases between. CDR3 DNA sequence: TGTGCCACCAGTGATCGAGTGGGTGAAGCGGATGCTTTCTTT. Translating gives CATSDRVGEADAFF.

The chain links TRBV19 to TRBJ1-4, with 7 bases aligning to TRBD1. The germline CDR1 and CDR2 sequences are LNHDA and SQIVND (reference sequence). V dropped 4 bases and J dropped 5; count of bases not matched to a gene: 7. This CDR3 region has 15 residues. CDR3 nucleotide sequence: TGTGCCAGTAGTACTATCGGGACAGACAATGAAAAACTGTTTTTT. As protein: CASSTIGTDNEKLFF.